Included here is one T cell receptor (beta chain) sequence, with context. What it binds is not known. The data derive from a study of OX40 agonist ivuxolimab in advanced cancers. For the study at large: Patients in the trial were receiving intravenous ivuxolimab every 2 weeks, at doses of 0.01 to 10 mg/kg. Enrollees could have had prior anti-PD-1, anti-PD-L1 or anti-CTLA-4 therapy, which 40% to 45% had received.

Findings and caveats of the study: Partial responders receiving 0.1-3.0 mg/kg showed among the lowest clonal expansion. The mean number of expanded clones was higher in CD8+ T cells than in CD4+.

Germline V CDR1 and CDR2: SGHRS, YFSETQ. The CDR3 extends over 11 amino acids. V was clipped by 0 bases and J by 7 bases, with 4 bases between them. Profiled with immunoSEQ multiplex PCR; TCRdb holds only in-frame clones, not every one. The sample consists of 65,000 to 80,000 clones, over 75% of them appearing once. This receptor was taken from an adult with an advanced solid tumor such as melanoma, head and neck, liver or kidney cancer. The V gene is TRBV5-1, the J gene TRBJ2-5; D is unclear. Sequencing was performed on CD4+ or CD8+ T cells sorted from blood, taken in a trial of the OX40 agonist ivuxolimab. CDR3 bases: TGCGCCAGCAGCTTGGATGCGACCCAGTACTTC. Translated: CASSLDATQYF.